The present T cell receptor (beta chain) was sequenced within a study of regulatory T cells in long-lasting Graves disease. Study context: Persistent Graves' disease denoted over 5 years of antithyroid drugs plus positive TSH receptor antibodies.

CDR1 is SGDLS, CDR2 YYNGEE, per germline. CDR3 length equals 14 residues. The V end was cut by 4 bases, the J end by 9 bases, with 17 bases between. HTBI primers from iRepertoire and Arm-PCR of CDR3 regions yielded the TCR beta libraries. Authors' processing steps: Among the samples, roughly 61 TRBV and 13 to 15 TRBJ segments were identified. TCRdb ran MiXCR on the multiplex PCR reads and lists one entry per CDR3 protein. The V and J calls were not made by the authors but by TCRdb's processing. This table holds 350,000 to 450,000 distinct CDR3 sequences, 20% found once. Time point noted: persistent/refractory GD, antithyroid drugs over 5 years with positive TRAb. Extracted RNA from PBMCs served as the source of the TCR library.

This TCR came from a female donor with Graves disease. This sample comprised peripheral blood mononuclear cells (PBMCs), obtained when the disease was refractory, from a patient treated with antithyroid drugs. The genes are TRBV9 and TRBJ1-5, with D possibly TRBD1 on 5 matching bases. The CDR3: CASSPREGLRPQHF. As DNA, the CDR3 is TGTGCCAGCAGCCCCCGGGAGGGGCTCAGGCCCCAGCATTTT.